This T cell receptor beta chain originates from a study of blood T cell repertoires in COVID-19. Study at large: Samples taken during acute and convalescent COVID-19 were collected in the United States, Italy and Spain.

Original processing notes: Scientists estimated how many nucleated cells there were by amplifying reference gene primers. The protocol was immunoSEQ multiplex PCR, while the TCRdb copy is restricted to in-frame clones and leaves out a portion. For V, J and clone size, that table is used; D and trimming come from the DNA. Here the sample spans about 180,000 clones, 80% being singletons. The participants were between about 18 and 89 years old and came from 20 to 30 US areas. CDR1 MNHNS and CDR2 SASEGT come from the germline V gene. The CDR3 runs 16 residues. Trimming took 4 bases from V and 4 from J; bases not matched to a gene: 9.

The receptor was isolated from a man between 60 and 75 years old who had been exposed to COVID-19. The chain joins TRBV6-1 to TRBJ1-2; TRBD1 matches 10 bases. What was sequenced was PBMCs or T cells enriched from blood (not recorded which). CDR3 loop: CASSAGGTGDIYGYTF. CDR3 sequence (DNA): TGTGCCAGCAGTGCCGGGGGGACAGGGGATATCTATGGCTACACCTTC.